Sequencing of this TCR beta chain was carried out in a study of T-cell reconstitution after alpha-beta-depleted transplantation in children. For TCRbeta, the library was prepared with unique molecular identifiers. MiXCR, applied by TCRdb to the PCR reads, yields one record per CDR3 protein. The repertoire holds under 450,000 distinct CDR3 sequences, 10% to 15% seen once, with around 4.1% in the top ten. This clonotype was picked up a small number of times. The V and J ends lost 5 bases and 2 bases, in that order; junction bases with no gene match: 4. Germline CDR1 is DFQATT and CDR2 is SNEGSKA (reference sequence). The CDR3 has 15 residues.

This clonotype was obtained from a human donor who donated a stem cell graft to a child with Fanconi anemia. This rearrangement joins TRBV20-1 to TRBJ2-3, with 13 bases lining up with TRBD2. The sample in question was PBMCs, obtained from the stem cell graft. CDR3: CSAHGLAGATDTQYF. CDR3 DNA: TGCAGTGCTCACGGACTAGCGGGGGCCACAGATACGCAGTATTTT.